The table lists the clone carrying this TCR beta chain with many counts. Its antigen remains unknown. A marrow graft followed busulfan-fludarabine conditioning, with cyclophosphamide on days +3 and +4. This specimen comes from a study of T cells after posttransplantation cyclophosphamide. Broader study findings: Donor-recipient repertoire similarity was low at 1-2 months, rising over year one. TRB overlap between skin or GI tissue T cells and blood was limited. Recipient CMV seropositivity and CMV reactivation strongly tracked TRB clonality.

J lost 4 bases, V lost 3 bases, and 5 bases had no gene match. The V gene's germline CDR1 is SGHKS and CDR2 YYEKEE (reference sequence). The CDR3 sequence is 14 residues long. Produced via immunoSEQ multiplex PCR; TCRdb's table is partial and in-frame only. The sample contains a few thousand clones, none of them singletons. The rearrangement links TRBV5-5 to TRBJ2-7; 9 bases align to TRBD1. The sample consisted of PBMCs, taken 30 days after allogeneic stem cell transplant with posttransplant cyclophosphamide. The sequence derives from a female patient over 55 who received an allogeneic stem cell transplant from an unrelated donor, was CMV-positive, and had acute GVHD only. A subset of T cells may come from the graft donor. The CDR3 loop is CASSYPGQGYEQYF. CDR3 coding DNA: TGTGCCAGCAGCTACCCGGGACAGGGTTACGAGCAGTACTTC.